Given below is one T cell receptor beta chain in context. Unique molecular identifiers tagged every individual TCR cDNA molecule. Each CDR3 protein is one row after TCRdb ran MiXCR on the 5' RACE reads. Among approximately 7,700 distinct CDR3 sequences, 9% to 10% were seen once, and the ten largest hold about 24%. Time point denoted: sample taken at primary tumor resection. These data come from a study of spatial heterogeneity in lung cancer. The germline V gene encodes CDR1 MDHEN and CDR2 SYDVKM. This CDR3 spans 16 amino acids. The trim removed 5 bases at V and 2 bases at J, leaving 10 bases unmatched.

This receptor was obtained from a male donor with early-stage non-small cell lung cancer. The genes are TRBV28 and TRBJ2-3, with TRBD1 matching 7 bases. The specimen comprised normal lung tissue next to the tumor, sampled at surgery. The CDR3, as DNA: TGTGCCAGCAGTATAGGGGGCGCCGGGCTCACAGATACGCAGTATTTT. The encoded protein is CASSIGGAGLTDTQYF.